Shown below are 15 T cell receptor beta chains from a single sample sequenced in a study of Graves' ophthalmopathy and Graves' hyperthyroidism. RNA transcripts yielded amplified TCR beta CDR3 regions. Investigators did first-round RT-PCR with HTBI primers, then second-round multiplex PCR. A single record per CDR3 protein comes from TCRdb applying MiXCR to the multiplex PCR reads. The sample holds 1 million to 1.3 million distinct CDR3 sequences; about 35% are singletons and the top ten take around 10%. The sample consisted of peripheral blood or thyroid tissue (not recorded which). The receptors were gathered from an adult man with Graves' hyperthyroidism.

The gene calls are TRBV14 and TRBJ2-5; 9 nucleotides line up with TRBD1. This CDR3 has 15 amino acids. In germline, CDR1 is SGHDN, CDR2 FVKESK. DNA of the CDR3: TGTTCTAGCAGGGAGGGACAGGGACTACAAGAGACCCAGTACTTC. This codes for CSSREGQGLQETQYF.

As to this clonotype: The junction departs from germline at one end; a sequencing error may be responsible. The gene calls are TRBV9 and TRBJ2-5, with D unresolved. The CDR3 runs to 17 residues. The germline V gene encodes CDR1 SGDLS and CDR2 YYNGEE. CDR3 loop: CASSARAGLVVEEAQYF. Written as DNA, the CDR3 is TGTGCCAGCAGCGCGCGCGCAGGTCTAGTGGTGGAAGAGGCCCAGTACTTC.

This clonotype was recorded a few times. The J gene is TRBJ1-2, the V gene TRBV2; D uncertain. Per the germline V gene, CDR1 is SNHLY and CDR2 is FYNNEI. Trimming stripped 7 bases from V and 4 bases from J, with 7 bases between. The CDR3 loop spans 11 amino acids. The chain's CDR3 is CASTTSYGYTF. CDR3 nucleotide sequence: TGTGCCAGCACTACTAGCTATGGCTACACCTTC.

This clonotype was seen ten or more times. The chain combines TRBV10-1 with TRBJ1-5; D is uncertain. The V gene's germline CDR1 is WNHNN and CDR2 SYGVQD (reference sequence). The CDR3 sequence is 13 residues long. V lost 2 bases to trimming and J lost 5 bases, with 7 bases between them. CDR3 nucleotides: TGCGCCAGCAGTGAGGGGAGAGATCAGCCCCAGCATTTT. Translated, it gives CASSEGRDQPQHF.

This CDR3 is CATSDLLYGYTF. The CDR3 DNA sequence: TGTGCCACCTCCGATCTACTCTATGGCTACACCTTC. This rearrangement joins TRBV24-1 to TRBJ1-2; no definite D call. This CDR3 comprises 12 residues. Trimming shortened V by 9 bases and J by 4 bases, and 11 bases separated the two germline ends. Germline CDR1 KGHDR, CDR2 SFDVKD.

On this clonotype itself: Its ends do not fully match the called genes, so a read error is possible. This chain uses TRBV10-3 with TRBJ2-5; unclear D gene. CDR1 is ENHRY, CDR2 SYGVKD, per germline. The CDR3 sequence is 14 residues long. The CDR3 nucleotides are TGTGCCAGCAGTTACACGGGTCAGAAAGAGACCCAGTACTTC. Amino acids: CASSYTGQKETQYF.

This clonotype occurred a few times. V usage is TRBV11-1 and J usage is TRBJ2-7, with 8 nucleotides matching TRBD2. Trimming took 7 bases from V and 6 from J; bases not matched to a gene: 14. From germline, CDR1 is SGHAT and CDR2 FQDESV (reference sequence). The CDR3 is 15 residues long. The CDR3 here is CASTARSGLDGEQYF. The CDR3 region has the DNA TGTGCCAGCACCGCGCGCTCGGGACTAGACGGCGAGCAGTACTTC. The variable domain in full, with the rest retrieved from reference TRBV11-1 and TRBJ2-7, is EAEVAQSPRYKITEKSQAVAFWCDPISGHATLYWYRQILGQGPELLVQFQDESVVDDSQLPKDRFSAERLKGVDSTLKIQPAELGDSAMYLCASTARSGLDGEQYFGPGTRLTVT.

The chain recombines TRBV4-2 with TRBJ2-5, with 8 nucleotides matching TRBD2. This CDR3 contains 15 residues. V shed 0 bases and J 9 bases; nucleotides not matched to a gene: 9. CDR1 is LGHNA, CDR2 YNFKEQ, per germline. CDR3 DNA: TGTGCCAGCAGCCAAGATCGGGGGGGGCCTAGGGCCCAGTACTTC. Translation gives CASSQDRGGPRAQYF.

This clonotype was counted ten times or more. The rearrangement links TRBV19 to TRBJ2-7; tentative D call: TRBD2 (5 bases). The V and J ends lost 6 bases and 0 bases respectively, with 18 bases between them. There are 16 residues in the CDR3. Germline V lookup: CDR1 LNHDA, CDR2 SQIVND (reference sequence). This chain's CDR3 is CASRIRADLSSYEQYF. The CDR3 DNA reads TGTGCCAGTAGGATTAGAGCGGATCTGAGCTCCTACGAGCAGTACTTC.

The chain combines TRBV10-1 with TRBJ2-5; possibly TRBD2 for D (6 bases). V gave up 8 bases and J gave up 0 bases, with 22 bases separating them. The CDR3 consists of 17 residues. Germline values: CDR1 WNHNN, CDR2 SYGVQD (reference sequence). The CDR3 is CASRGTRTNWYQETQYF. The CDR3 region has the DNA TGCGCCAGCCGCGGGACGAGGACAAATTGGTACCAAGAGACCCAGTACTTC.

This clonotype was counted ten times or more. V and J are TRBV24-1 and TRBJ2-7; the match to TRBD1 covers 9 bases. The CDR3 is 14 amino acids. V dropped 3 bases and J dropped 3; count of bases not matched to a gene: 2. CDR1 and CDR2 (germline): KGHDR, SFDVKD. The CDR3 reads CATSDPGQGYEQYF. The CDR3 DNA reads TGTGCCACCAGTGATCCGGGACAGGGCTACGAGCAGTACTTC.

This chain links TRBV5-6 with TRBJ1-2; 7 bases align to TRBD1. The CDR3 has 16 residues. V was pared by 0 bases and J by 2 bases, with 7 bases of the junction left unmatched. Germline-derived CDR1 and CDR2 are SGHDT and YYEEEE. The CDR3 DNA is TGTGCCAGCAGCTTGGATCCCGGGACAGCGAACTATGGCTACACCTTC. This translates into CASSLDPGTANYGYTF. The whole variable domain, remainder taken from reference TRBV5-6 and TRBJ1-2, is DAGVTQSPTHLIKTRGQQVTLRCSPKSGHDTVSWYQQALGQGPQFIFQYYEEEERQRGNFPDRFSGHQFPNYSSELNVNALLLGDSALYLCASSLDPGTANYGYTFGSGTRLTVV.

V is TRBV3-2 and J is TRBJ2-7. TRBV3-2 is listed as a pseudogene. This CDR3 has 15 amino acids. In DNA form, the CDR3 reads TGTGCCAGCAGCCAAGGTCACAAAACCTCTGACGGGCAGTACTTC. Its protein is CASSQGHKTSDGQYF.

V usage is TRBV6-2 or TRBV6-3 and J usage is TRBJ1-1; maybe TRBD1 (6 bases). The CDR3 extends over 15 amino acids. CDR1 MNHEY and CDR2 SVGEGT come from the germline V gene. V lost 0 bases and J lost 0, with 8 bases in between. The CDR3 DNA reads TGTGCCAGCAGTTACTCGGACAGCATGAACACTGAAGCTTTCTTT. Translated: CASSYSDSMNTEAFF.

Many counts were recorded for this clonotype. V gene TRBV15 combines with J gene TRBJ1-3; D not resolved. The V gene lost 4 bases and the J gene lost 2 bases, with 15 bases spanning the gap. The CDR3 is 16 amino acids. Per germline, CDR1 LNHNV and CDR2 YYDKDF (reference sequence). The CDR3 loop reads CATSNQVPVTGNTIYF. The CDR3, as DNA: TGTGCCACCAGCAACCAGGTGCCTGTAACTGGAAACACCATATATTTT. Looking up the rest from reference TRBV15 and TRBJ1-3 gives the full variable domain: DAMVIQNPRYQVTQFGKPVTLSCSQTLNHNVMYWYQQKSSQAPKLLFHYYDKDFNNEADTPDNFQSRRPNTSFCFLDIRSPGLGDTAMYLCATSNQVPVTGNTIYFGEGSWLTVV.